These T cell receptor beta chains were read from a single sample in a study of human T cells and chemical hapten exposure. TCRdb used MiXCR to reprocess the RACE reads, holding one entry per CDR3 protein. The sample consists of just under 350,000 distinct CDR3 sequences, under 9% of them appearing once. This specimen was whole blood, taken in connection with sensitization to the hapten diphenylcyclopropenone (DPC). The receptors shown here come from a woman between 18 and 29 years old with alopecia areata. Some clones in this sample may be carry-over from other donors' samples. Both conserved end residues are part of each CDR3. A D gene is named only where the DNA matches it firmly. Some rows have no size entry. The others give once, few or many, or a class for an expanded clone.

size,D,V,J,DNA,CDR3
many,TRBD1,TRBV3-1,TRBJ1-2,TGTGCCAGCAGGGGGACAGACTATGGCTACACCTTC,CASRGTDYGYTF
few,TRBD2,TRBV15,TRBJ2-2,TGTGCCACCAGCAGAGTCCCGGGACTAGGCCGCACCGGGGAGCTGTTTTTT,CATSRVPGLGRTGELFF
-,TRBD1,TRBV3-1,TRBJ1-2,TGTGCCAGCAGCCAAGAAGGGACAGGGGCCTATGGCTACACCTTC,CASSQEGTGAYGYTF
few,TRBD1,TRBV7-6,TRBJ1-6,TGTGCCAGCAGCTCCGGACAGGCAAGTTCACCCCTCCACTTT,CASSSGQASSPLHF
-,-,TRBV2,TRBJ1-5,TGTGCCAGCAGTGACGGCCTTAGCAATCAGCCCCAGCATTTT,CASSDGLSNQPQHF
few,TRBD2,TRBV10-3,TRBJ2-5,TGTGCCATCAGTTCATCCGCGGGGGTAGGAGAGACCCAGTACTTC,CAISSSAGVGETQYF
few,-,TRBV6-5,TRBJ2-3,TGTGCCAGCAGTCGCCTTGCCGGGGTTCGCACAGATACGCAGTATTTT,CASSRLAGVRTDTQYF
-,-,TRBV6-6,TRBJ2-7,TGTGCCAGCAGTTACCGTGGGACCTTGGAGCAGTACTTC,CASSYRGTLEQYF
many,TRBD1,TRBV5-1,TRBJ2-7,TGCGCCAGCAGCTTGACGGGGACAGGGGGGAGCTTC,CASSLTGTGGSF
few,-,TRBV28,TRBJ1-1,TGTGCCAGCAGTTTATCGGCAGCCTCTCTTCGTGAAGCTTTCTTT,CASSLSAASLREAFF
-,-,TRBV3-1,TRBJ2-2,TGTGCCACCACACCTAGAGCGGGCACCGGGGAGCTGTTTTTT,CATTPRAGTGELFF
few,-,TRBV27,TRBJ2-7,TGTGCCAGCAGTTTATATTCAGGGTCCCACGAGCAGTACTTC,CASSLYSGSHEQYF
-,TRBD2,TRBV4-3,TRBJ2-7,TGCGCCAGCAGCCAAGCGCGCAGCGGGGGAAGCTCCTACGAGCAGTACTTC,CASSQARSGGSSYEQYF
few,TRBD2,TRBV2,TRBJ2-2,TGTGCCAGCAGTGTCACTAGCGGGGCCACCGGGGAGCTGTTTTTT,CASSVTSGATGELFF
few,TRBD1,TRBV7-3,TRBJ2-1,TGTGCCAGCAGCTTAGGGACAGGGGAAAATGAGCAGTTCTTC,CASSLGTGENEQFF
-,-,TRBV2,TRBJ1-2,TGTGCCAGCAGTAGGACCCATCGGGGGAACTATGGCTACACCTTC,CASSRTHRGNYGYTF
few,TRBD1,TRBV6-5,TRBJ1-2,TGTGCCAGCAGTTACTGGGACGGCAGGGGGGCGCATGGCTACACCTTC,CASSYWDGRGAHGYTF
few,-,TRBV5-6,TRBJ2-3,TGTGCCAGCAGCTCGGTGAACACAGATACGCAGTATTTT,CASSSVNTDTQYF
few,-,TRBV6-2/TRBV6-3,TRBJ2-7,TGTGCCAGCTCCAACGGGGCCGAGCAGTACTTC,CASSNGAEQYF
many,-,TRBV7-2,TRBJ2-3,TGTGCCAGCAGCTTGGCTAGGAGTGTAGTCACAGATACGCAGTATTTT,CASSLARSVVTDTQYF
-,-,TRBV2,TRBJ1-1,TGTGCCAGCAACCCTGGTAGAGAGACTGAAGCTTTCTTT,CASNPGRETEAFF
few,-,TRBV5-1,TRBJ2-5,TGCGCCAGCAGCGAAGGCCTGGAAGAGACCCAGTACTTC,CASSEGLEETQYF
many,TRBD1,TRBV7-9,TRBJ2-1,TGTGCCAGCAGCTTAGATTTTGGACAGGGGAGGAGGGACAATGAGCAGTTCTTC,CASSLDFGQGRRDNEQFF
many,-,TRBV29-1,TRBJ2-1,TGCAGCGTTGTCAGGTACAATGAGCAGTTCTTC,CSVVRYNEQFF
-,TRBD1,TRBV18,TRBJ1-1,TGTGCCAGCTCACCAGGACAGGGTAGCAGGAAAACTGAAGCTTTCTTT,CASSPGQGSRKTEAFF
many,TRBD1,TRBV13,TRBJ1-5,TGTGCCAGCAGCTTTGGAGGGGGCGGGCAGCCCCAGCATTTT,CASSFGGGGQPQHF
-,TRBD1,TRBV29-1,TRBJ1-2,TGCAGCGCGGGACAGTCCTATGGCTACACCTTC,CSAGQSYGYTF